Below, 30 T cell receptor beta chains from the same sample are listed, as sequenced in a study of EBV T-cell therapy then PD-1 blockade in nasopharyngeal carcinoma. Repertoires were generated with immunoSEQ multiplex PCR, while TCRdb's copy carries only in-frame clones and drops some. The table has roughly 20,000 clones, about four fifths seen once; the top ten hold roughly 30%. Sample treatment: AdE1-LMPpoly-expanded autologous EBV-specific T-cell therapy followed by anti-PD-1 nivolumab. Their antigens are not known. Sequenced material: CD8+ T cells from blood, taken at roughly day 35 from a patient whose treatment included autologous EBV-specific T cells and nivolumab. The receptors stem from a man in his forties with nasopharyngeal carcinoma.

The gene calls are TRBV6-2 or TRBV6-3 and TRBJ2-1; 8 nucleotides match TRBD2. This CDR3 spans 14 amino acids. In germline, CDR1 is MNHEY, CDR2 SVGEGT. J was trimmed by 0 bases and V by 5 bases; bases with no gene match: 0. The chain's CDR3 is CASSSGSSYNEQFF. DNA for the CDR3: TGTGCCAGCAGTAGCGGGAGCTCCTACAATGAGCAGTTCTTC.

CDR3 residues: CASDDRGLLHEQYF. CDR3 sequence (DNA): TGTGCCAGCGATGACAGGGGGCTTCTTCACGAGCAGTACTTC. This chain links TRBV6-5 with TRBJ2-7, with TRBD1 matching over 10 bases. Germline V lookup: CDR1 MNHEY, CDR2 SVGAGI. The length of the CDR3 is 14 residues. J lost 5 bases, V lost 8 bases, and 9 bases had no gene match.

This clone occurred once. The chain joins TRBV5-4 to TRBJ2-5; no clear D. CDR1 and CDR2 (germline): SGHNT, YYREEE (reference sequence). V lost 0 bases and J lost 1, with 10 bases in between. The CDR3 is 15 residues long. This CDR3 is CASSLAIQPQETQYF. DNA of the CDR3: TGTGCCAGCAGCTTGGCCATACAGCCCCAAGAGACCCAGTACTTC.

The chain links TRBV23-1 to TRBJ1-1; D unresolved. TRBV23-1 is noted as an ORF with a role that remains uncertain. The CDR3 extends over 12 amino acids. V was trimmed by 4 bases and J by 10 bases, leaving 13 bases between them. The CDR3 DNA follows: TGCGCCAGCAGTCGGAGCCTACCGGGAGCTTTCTTT. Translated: CASSRSLPGAFF.

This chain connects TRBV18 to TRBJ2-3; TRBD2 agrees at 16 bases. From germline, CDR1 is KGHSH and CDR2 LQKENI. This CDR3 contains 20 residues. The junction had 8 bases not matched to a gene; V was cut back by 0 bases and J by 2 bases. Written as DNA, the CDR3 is TGTGCCAGCTCACCACCGGTGACGGGACTAGCGGGGGGGCCCACAGATACGCAGTATTTT. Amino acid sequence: CASSPPVTGLAGGPTDTQYF. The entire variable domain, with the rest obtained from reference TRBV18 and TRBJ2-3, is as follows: NAGVMQNPRHLVRRRGQEARLRCSPMKGHSHVYWYRQLPEEGLKFMVYLQKENIIDESGMPKERFSAEFPKEGPSILRIQQVVRGDSAAYFCASSPPVTGLAGGPTDTQYFGPGTRLTVL.

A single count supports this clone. The CDR3 DNA sequence: TGTGCCAGTAGTATAGGTGTCGGACCACAGGGACCCTCCGAGCAGTACTTC. Encoded protein: CASSIGVGPQGPSEQYF. The gene calls are TRBV19 and TRBJ2-7, with D perhaps matching TRBD1 (6 bases). Germline V lookup: CDR1 LNHDA, CDR2 SQIVND (reference sequence). The V gene lost 1 base and the J gene lost 6 bases, with 22 bases spanning the gap. CDR3 length equals 17 residues.

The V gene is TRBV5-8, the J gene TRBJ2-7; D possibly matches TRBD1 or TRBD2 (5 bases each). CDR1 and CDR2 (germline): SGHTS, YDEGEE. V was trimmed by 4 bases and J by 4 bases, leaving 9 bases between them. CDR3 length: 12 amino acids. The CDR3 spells CASSRDPYEQYF. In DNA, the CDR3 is TGTGCCAGCAGCAGGGACCCATACGAGCAGTACTTC.

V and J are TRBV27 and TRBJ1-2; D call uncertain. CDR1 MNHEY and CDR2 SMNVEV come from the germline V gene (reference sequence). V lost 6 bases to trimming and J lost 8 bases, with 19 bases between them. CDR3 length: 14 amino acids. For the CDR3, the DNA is TGTGCCAGCAGCCCGGACGGCCCGAGGCGGGGCTACACCTTC. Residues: CASSPDGPRRGYTF.

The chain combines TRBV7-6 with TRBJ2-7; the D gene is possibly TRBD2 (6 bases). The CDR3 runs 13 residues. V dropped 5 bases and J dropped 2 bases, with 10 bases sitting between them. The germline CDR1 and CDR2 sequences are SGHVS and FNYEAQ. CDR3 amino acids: CASSVGLPYEQYF. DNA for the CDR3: TGTGCCAGCAGCGTGGGACTTCCCTACGAGCAGTACTTC.

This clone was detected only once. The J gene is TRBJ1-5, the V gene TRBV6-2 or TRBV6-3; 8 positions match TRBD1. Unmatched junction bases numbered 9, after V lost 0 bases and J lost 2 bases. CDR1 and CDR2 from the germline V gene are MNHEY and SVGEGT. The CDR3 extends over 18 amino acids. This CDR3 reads CASSYSVRQGRGNQPQHF. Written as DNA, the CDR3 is TGTGCCAGCAGTTACTCGGTCCGACAGGGGCGGGGCAATCAGCCCCAGCATTTT.

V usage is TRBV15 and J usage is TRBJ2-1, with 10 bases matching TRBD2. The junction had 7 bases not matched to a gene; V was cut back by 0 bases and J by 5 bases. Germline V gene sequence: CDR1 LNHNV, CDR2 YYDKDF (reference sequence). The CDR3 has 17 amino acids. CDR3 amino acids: CATSRDRLAGANNEQFF. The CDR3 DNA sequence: TGTGCCACCAGCAGAGATCGTCTAGCGGGGGCTAACAATGAGCAGTTCTTC.

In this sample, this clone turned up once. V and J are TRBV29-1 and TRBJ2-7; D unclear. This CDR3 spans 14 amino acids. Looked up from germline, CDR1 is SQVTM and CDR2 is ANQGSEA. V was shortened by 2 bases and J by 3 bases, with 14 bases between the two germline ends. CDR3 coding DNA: TGCAGCGTTGAAAGGGCAGGCAACGGCTACGAGCAGTACTTC. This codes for CSVERAGNGYEQYF.

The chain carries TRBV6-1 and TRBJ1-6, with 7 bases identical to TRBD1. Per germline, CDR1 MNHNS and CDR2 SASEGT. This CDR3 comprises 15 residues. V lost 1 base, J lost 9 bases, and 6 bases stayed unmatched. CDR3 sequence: CASSEVTGESSPLHF. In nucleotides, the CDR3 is TGTGCCAGCAGTGAAGTAACAGGGGAGAGTTCACCCCTCCACTTT.

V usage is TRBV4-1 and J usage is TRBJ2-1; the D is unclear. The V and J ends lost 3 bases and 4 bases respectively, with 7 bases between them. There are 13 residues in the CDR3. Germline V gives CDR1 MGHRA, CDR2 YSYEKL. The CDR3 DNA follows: TGCGCCAGCAGCCAGGCTAAGTACAATGAGCAGTTCTTC. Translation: CASSQAKYNEQFF.

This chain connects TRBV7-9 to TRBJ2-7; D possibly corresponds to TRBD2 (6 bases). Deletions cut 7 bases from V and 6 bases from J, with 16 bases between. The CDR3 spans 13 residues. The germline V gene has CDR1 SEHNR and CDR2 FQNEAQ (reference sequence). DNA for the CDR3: TGTGCCAGCACCTTCGGGGGACCCCGCGAGCAGTACTTC. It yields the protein CASTFGGPREQYF.

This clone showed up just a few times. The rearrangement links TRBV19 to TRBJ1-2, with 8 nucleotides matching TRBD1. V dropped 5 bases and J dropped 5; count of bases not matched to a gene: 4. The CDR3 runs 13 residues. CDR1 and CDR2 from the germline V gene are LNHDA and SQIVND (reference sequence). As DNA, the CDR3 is TGTGCCAGTAGTCGGACAGGGCTTTATGGCTACACCTTC. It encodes CASSRTGLYGYTF. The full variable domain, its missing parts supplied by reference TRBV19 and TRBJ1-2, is DGGITQSPKYLFRKEGQNVTLSCEQNLNHDAMYWYRQDPGQGLRLIYYSQIVNDFQKGDIAEGYSVSREKKESFPLTVTSAQKNPTAFYLCASSRTGLYGYTFGSGTRLTVV.

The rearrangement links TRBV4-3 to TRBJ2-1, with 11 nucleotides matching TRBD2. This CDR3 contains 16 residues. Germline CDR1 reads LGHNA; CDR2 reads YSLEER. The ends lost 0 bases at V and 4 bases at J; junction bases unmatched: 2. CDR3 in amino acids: CASSQEGLAVYNEQFF. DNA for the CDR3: TGCGCCAGCAGCCAAGAGGGACTAGCGGTATACAATGAGCAGTTCTTC.

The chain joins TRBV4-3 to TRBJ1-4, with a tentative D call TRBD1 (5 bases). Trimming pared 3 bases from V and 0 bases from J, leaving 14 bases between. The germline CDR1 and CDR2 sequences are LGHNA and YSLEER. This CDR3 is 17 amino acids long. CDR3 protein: CASSQWAPGATNEKLFF. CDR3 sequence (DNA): TGCGCCAGCAGCCAGTGGGCCCCGGGGGCAACTAATGAAAAACTGTTTTTT.

The CDR3 DNA reads as TGTGCCAGCAGCTTAGGAACAGTGGAGACCCAGTACTTC. Translation: CASSLGTVETQYF. The J gene is TRBJ2-5, the V gene TRBV7-9; D is undetermined. The CDR3 length is 13 residues. The V and J ends lost 1 base and 5 bases respectively, with 8 bases between them. The V gene's germline CDR1 is SEHNR and CDR2 FQNEAQ (reference sequence).

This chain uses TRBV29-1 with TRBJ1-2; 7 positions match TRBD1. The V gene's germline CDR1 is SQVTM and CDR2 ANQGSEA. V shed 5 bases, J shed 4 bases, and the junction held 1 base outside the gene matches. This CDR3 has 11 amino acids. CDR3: CSVQGVYGYTF. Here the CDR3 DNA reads TGCAGCGTTCAGGGGGTCTATGGCTACACCTTC.

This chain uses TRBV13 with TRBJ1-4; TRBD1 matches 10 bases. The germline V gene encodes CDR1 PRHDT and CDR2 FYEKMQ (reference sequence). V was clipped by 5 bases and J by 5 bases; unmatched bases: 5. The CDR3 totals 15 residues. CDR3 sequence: CASSPRGQGNEKLFF. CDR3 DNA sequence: TGTGCCAGCAGCCCACGGGGACAGGGGAATGAAAAACTGTTTTTT.

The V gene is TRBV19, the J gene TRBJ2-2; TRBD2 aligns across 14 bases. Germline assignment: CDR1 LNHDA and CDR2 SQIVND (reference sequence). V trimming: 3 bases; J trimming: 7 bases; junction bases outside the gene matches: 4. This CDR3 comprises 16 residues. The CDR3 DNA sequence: TGTGCCAGTAGTATGGGACTAGCGGGGGCCAACGGGGAGCTGTTTTTT. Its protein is CASSMGLAGANGELFF.

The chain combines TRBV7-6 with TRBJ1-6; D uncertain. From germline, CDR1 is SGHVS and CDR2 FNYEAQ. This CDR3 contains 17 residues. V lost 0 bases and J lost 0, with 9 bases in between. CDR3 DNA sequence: TGTGCCAGCAGCTTAGCCCACAGATACTCCTATAATTCACCCCTCCACTTT. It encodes CASSLAHRYSYNSPLHF.

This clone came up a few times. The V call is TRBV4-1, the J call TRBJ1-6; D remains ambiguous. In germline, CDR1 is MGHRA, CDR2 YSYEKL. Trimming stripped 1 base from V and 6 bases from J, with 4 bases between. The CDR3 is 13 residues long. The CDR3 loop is CASSQVGNSPLHF. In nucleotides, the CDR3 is TGCGCCAGCAGCCAAGTCGGTAATTCACCCCTCCACTTT.

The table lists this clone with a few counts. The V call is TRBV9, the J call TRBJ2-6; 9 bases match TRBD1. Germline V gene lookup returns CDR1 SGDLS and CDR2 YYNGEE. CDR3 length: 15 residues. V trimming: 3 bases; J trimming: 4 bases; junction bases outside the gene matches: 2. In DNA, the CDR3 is TGTGCCAGCAGCGAACAGGGGGCCGGGGCCAACGTCCTGACTTTC. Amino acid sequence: CASSEQGAGANVLTF.

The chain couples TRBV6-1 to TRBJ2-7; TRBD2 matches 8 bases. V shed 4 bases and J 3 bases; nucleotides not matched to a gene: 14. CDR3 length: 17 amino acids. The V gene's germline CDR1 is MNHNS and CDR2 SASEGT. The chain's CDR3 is CASSALRTGGSYYEQYF. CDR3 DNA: TGTGCCAGCAGTGCCCTACGGACGGGAGGGAGCTACTACGAGCAGTACTTC.

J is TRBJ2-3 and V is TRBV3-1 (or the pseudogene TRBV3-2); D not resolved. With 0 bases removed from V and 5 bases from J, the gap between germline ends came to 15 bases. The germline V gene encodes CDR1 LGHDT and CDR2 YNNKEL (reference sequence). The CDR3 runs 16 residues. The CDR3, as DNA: TGTGCCAGCAGCCAAGAACTTTGGGCAGAAGAAGATACGCAGTATTTT. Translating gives CASSQELWAEEDTQYF.

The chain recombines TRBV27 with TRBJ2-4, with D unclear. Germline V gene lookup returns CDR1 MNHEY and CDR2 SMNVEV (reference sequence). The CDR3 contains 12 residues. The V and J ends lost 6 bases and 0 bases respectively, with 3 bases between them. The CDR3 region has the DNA TGTGCCAGCAGGCCAGCCAAAAACATTCAGTACTTC. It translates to CASRPAKNIQYF.

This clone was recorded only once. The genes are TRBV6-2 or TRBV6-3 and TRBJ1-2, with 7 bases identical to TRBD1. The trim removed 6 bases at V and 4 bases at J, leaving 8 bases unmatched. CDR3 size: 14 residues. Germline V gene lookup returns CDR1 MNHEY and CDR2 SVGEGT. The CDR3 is CASSRNRGGYGYTF. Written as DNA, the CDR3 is TGTGCCAGCAGCCGCAACAGGGGAGGCTATGGCTACACCTTC.

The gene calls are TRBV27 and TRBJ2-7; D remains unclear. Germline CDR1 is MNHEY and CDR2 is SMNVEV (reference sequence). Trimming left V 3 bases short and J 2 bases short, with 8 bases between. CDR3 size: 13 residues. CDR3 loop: CASSFGPAYEQYF. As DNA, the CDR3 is TGTGCCAGCAGTTTCGGACCGGCCTACGAGCAGTACTTC.